The 29 T cell receptor beta chains in this list originate from one sample, sequenced in a study of blood T cell repertoires in COVID-19. Assay used: immunoSEQ multiplex PCR; TCRdb lists only in-frame clones, some missing. The sample holds 350,000 to 400,000 clones, 80% to 90% seen once. The material sequenced was PBMCs or T cells enriched from blood (not recorded which). The receptors come from a middle-aged man in a cohort exposed to, infected with or recovered from COVID-19 (not recorded which).

This chain joins TRBV3-1 (or the pseudogene TRBV3-2) and TRBJ1-5, with D possibly matching TRBD1 (6 bases). The CDR3 loop spans 14 amino acids. V was shortened by 3 bases and J by 6 bases, with 12 bases between the two germline ends. Germline V CDR1 and CDR2: LGHDT, YNNKEL (reference sequence). CDR3 sequence (DNA): TGTGCCAGCAGCCAGTCACAGGGTGGTCAGCCCCAGCATTTT. Its translation is CASSQSQGGQPQHF.

The chain employs TRBV27 and TRBJ2-6; 11 nucleotides line up with TRBD2. The junction had 12 bases not matched to a gene; V was cut back by 0 bases and J by 2 bases. This CDR3 has 21 residues. Germline V gene sequence: CDR1 MNHEY, CDR2 SMNVEV (reference sequence). CDR3 loop: CASSLSGIGASGRPGANVLTF. The CDR3 DNA is TGTGCCAGCAGTTTATCGGGCATTGGGGCTAGCGGGAGGCCTGGGGCCAACGTCCTGACTTTC.

The chain is built from TRBV13 and TRBJ1-3, with TRBD1 matching 7 bases. The V gene's germline CDR1 is PRHDT and CDR2 FYEKMQ (reference sequence). The ends lost 5 bases at V and 8 bases at J; junction bases unmatched: 9. The CDR3 is made up of 14 amino acids. DNA of the CDR3: TGTGCCAGCAGCGCCAGACAGGGTCGGGACACCATATATTTT. Its protein is CASSARQGRDTIYF.

This sequence joins TRBV24-1 and TRBJ2-2; the match to TRBD1 covers 7 bases. CDR3 size: 15 residues. Germline CDR1 reads KGHDR; CDR2 reads SFDVKD. The J segment lost 6 bases and the V segment lost 3 bases, leaving 6 bases of the junction unmatched. CDR3 loop: CATSDPGQIAGELFF. The DNA for the CDR3 is TGTGCCACCAGTGATCCGGGACAGATTGCCGGGGAGCTGTTTTTT.

The chain employs TRBV27 and TRBJ1-2; tentatively, D is TRBD1 (6 bases). Germline CDR1 MNHEY, CDR2 SMNVEV (reference sequence). Trimming removed 0 bases from V and 7 bases from J, with 9 bases in between. The CDR3 consists of 13 residues. The CDR3 region has the DNA TGTGCCAGCAGTTTATCGGGGGCGGCTGGCTACACCTTC. It translates to CASSLSGAAGYTF.

This chain connects TRBV6-5 to TRBJ2-7; the D is unclear. V dropped 0 bases and J dropped 4 bases, with 16 bases sitting between them. The CDR3 spans 16 residues. Per germline, CDR1 MNHEY and CDR2 SVGAGI. The CDR3 here is CASSYSRALSNYEQYF. For the CDR3, the DNA is TGTGCCAGCAGTTACTCGCGAGCCTTGAGTAATTACGAGCAGTACTTC.

This clone was observed once. This chain connects TRBV6-1 to TRBJ1-5; D is uncertain. The CDR3 is made up of 14 amino acids. Germline values: CDR1 MNHNS, CDR2 SASEGT. The V and J ends lost 0 bases and 3 bases respectively, with 6 bases between them. The CDR3, as DNA: TGTGCCAGCAGTGAAGCCGGTACCAATCAGCCCCAGCATTTT. Encoded protein: CASSEAGTNQPQHF.

The rearrangement links TRBV7-9 to TRBJ1-1; TRBD1 is a possible D gene (5 bases). The CDR3 is 14 amino acids. Germline V gene lookup returns CDR1 SEHNR and CDR2 FQNEAQ (reference sequence). Trimming pared 1 base from V and 5 bases from J, leaving 11 bases between. The CDR3 DNA is TGTGCCAGCAGCTTAGGCGGGGGTATGACTGAAGCTTTCTTT. Translated: CASSLGGGMTEAFF.

The chain recombines TRBV4-1 with TRBJ1-1; D remains unclear. CDR1 is MGHRA, CDR2 YSYEKL, per germline. CDR3 size: 13 residues. Deletions cut 3 bases from V and 5 bases from J, with 10 bases between. CDR3: CASSQRTGTEAFF. CDR3 sequence (DNA): TGCGCCAGCAGCCAGAGGACTGGGACTGAAGCTTTCTTT.

The chain employs TRBV2 and TRBJ2-1; 12 nucleotides match TRBD2. Germline values: CDR1 SNHLY, CDR2 FYNNEI. The CDR3 extends over 15 amino acids. V lost 11 bases and J lost 3; bases outside the gene matches: 8. The CDR3 sequence: CAQQRLAGVYNEQFF. CDR3 nucleotides: TGTGCCCAGCAACGACTAGCGGGAGTCTACAATGAGCAGTTCTTC.

The rearrangement uses TRBV11-2 and TRBJ2-7; 8 bases are shared with TRBD1. The CDR3 runs to 12 residues. Trimming removed 3 bases from V and 7 bases from J; junction bases left unmatched: 2. CDR1 is SGHAT and CDR2 is FQNNGV in the germline V gene. The CDR3 DNA sequence: TGTGCCAGCAGCTTTCAGGGGGCAGAGCAGTACTTC. Amino acid sequence: CASSFQGAEQYF.

This chain links TRBV30 with TRBJ2-1; 7 nucleotides align to TRBD2. The V segment lost 3 bases and the J segment 2 bases; nucleotides outside the gene matches: 4. The CDR3 runs to 14 residues. Germline V CDR1 and CDR2: GTSNPN, SVGIG (reference sequence). In nucleotides, the CDR3 is TGTGCCTGGAGGATCGCGGGGGCCTACAATGAGCAGTTCTTC. Translating it yields CAWRIAGAYNEQFF.

The chain has TRBV5-1 and TRBJ2-1; D is possibly TRBD2 (6 bases). V was pared by 4 bases and J by 1 base, with 9 bases between. The CDR3 extends over 14 amino acids. Germline CDR1 is SGHRS and CDR2 is YFSETQ. The chain's CDR3 is CASSPGGSYNEQFF. The CDR3 nucleotides are TGCGCCAGCAGCCCCGGGGGTTCCTACAATGAGCAGTTCTTC. Based on the CDR3 plus reference TRBV5-1 and TRBJ2-1, the full variable domain is KAGVTQTPRYLIKTRGQQVTLSCSPISGHRSVSWYQQTPGQGLQFLFEYFSETQRNKGNFPGRFSGRQFSNSRSEMNVSTLELGDSALYLCASSPGGSYNEQFFGPGTRLTVL.

The rearrangement links TRBV5-6 to TRBJ2-4; TRBD2 matches 9 bases. There are 14 residues in the CDR3. Germline-derived CDR1 and CDR2 are SGHDT and YYEEEE. Germline trimming cut 4 bases from V and 7 bases from J; bases unmatched to any gene: 6. Here the CDR3 reads CASSKRGEGNIQYF. The CDR3 bases are TGTGCCAGCAGCAAGCGGGGGGAGGGGAACATTCAGTACTTC.

The sample holds one count of this clone. The J gene is TRBJ2-1, the V gene TRBV3-1 (or the pseudogene TRBV3-2); 10 positions match TRBD2. CDR3 length: 15 residues. CDR1 LGHDT and CDR2 YNNKEL come from the germline V gene (reference sequence). Trimming cost V 5 bases and J 5 bases; bases outside gene matches: 6. The CDR3 nucleotides are TGTGCCAGCAGCTTTTGGACTAGCGGCGACAATGAGCAGTTCTTC. Its translation is CASSFWTSGDNEQFF.

This rearrangement joins TRBV11-2 to TRBJ2-2, with D maybe TRBD1 (5 bases). This CDR3 is built from 15 residues. Trimming stripped 2 bases from V and 3 bases from J, with 10 bases between. Germline V gene lookup returns CDR1 SGHAT and CDR2 FQNNGV. CDR3 nucleotide sequence: TGTGCCAGCAGCTTATTGGGGCTGGACACCGGGGAGCTGTTTTTT. Its protein product is CASSLLGLDTGELFF.

The rearrangement joins TRBV3-1 (or the pseudogene TRBV3-2) to TRBJ1-4; D perhaps matches TRBD1 (6 bases). The CDR3 covers 14 residues. V lost 6 bases and J lost 3, with 11 bases in between. Germline CDR1 is LGHDT and CDR2 is YNNKEL (reference sequence). The CDR3 spells CASRPGVANEKLFF. CDR3 DNA: TGTGCCAGCAGGCCAGGGGTAGCTAATGAAAAACTGTTTTTT.

This clone was seen only once. The chain uses TRBV19 and TRBJ1-1; the D is unclear. CDR3 length: 14 residues. Between the trimmed V and J ends, which lost 6 bases and 4 bases, there was a span of 15 bases. CDR1 and CDR2 from the germline V gene are LNHDA and SQIVND (reference sequence). CDR3 residues: CASSLTSGSTEAFF. As DNA, the CDR3 is TGTGCCAGTAGCCTGACATCGGGGTCCACTGAAGCTTTCTTT.

The chain combines TRBV5-1 with TRBJ2-5; 7 bases align to TRBD2. J lost 0 bases, V lost 4 bases, and 6 bases had no gene match. This CDR3 has 15 amino acids. The germline V gene encodes CDR1 SGHRS and CDR2 YFSETQ. CDR3 in amino acids: CASSLSLADQETQYF. In nucleotides, the CDR3 is TGCGCCAGCAGCCTCTCCCTAGCGGACCAAGAGACCCAGTACTTC. The full variable domain, in which reference TRBV5-1 and TRBJ2-5 provide the parts outside the CDR3, is KAGVTQTPRYLIKTRGQQVTLSCSPISGHRSVSWYQQTPGQGLQFLFEYFSETQRNKGNFPGRFSGRQFSNSRSEMNVSTLELGDSALYLCASSLSLADQETQYFGPGTRLLVL.

This clone was picked up one time. This chain joins TRBV9 and TRBJ2-1, with a weak D call TRBD2 (6 bases). CDR3 length equals 17 residues. Per the germline V gene, CDR1 is SGDLS and CDR2 is YYNGEE. Trimming removed 0 bases from V and 1 base from J, with 14 bases in between. CDR3 sequence reads: CASSVGPGGISYNEQFF. Written as DNA, the CDR3 is TGTGCCAGCAGCGTAGGGCCCGGCGGGATATCCTACAATGAGCAGTTCTTC.

This clone was seen just once. The genes are TRBV11-2 and TRBJ2-7; 7 bases match TRBD2. The CDR3 covers 15 residues. CDR1 and CDR2 (germline): SGHAT, FQNNGV. The junction had 8 bases not matched to a gene; V was cut back by 6 bases and J by 0 bases. This CDR3 is CASSPITSVSYEQYF. The CDR3 bases are TGTGCCAGCAGTCCTATCACTAGCGTCTCCTACGAGCAGTACTTC.

The chain has TRBV11-3 and TRBJ2-7; 10 nucleotides align to TRBD2. J was trimmed by 6 bases and V by 3 bases; bases with no gene match: 11. Germline V gives CDR1 SGHNT, CDR2 YENEEA. The CDR3 length is 16 residues. In DNA, the CDR3 is TGTGCCAGCAGCTTGGGGCTAGCGGGAGAGGCTTCCGAGCAGTACTTC. Its protein product is CASSLGLAGEASEQYF.

This rearrangement joins TRBV28 to TRBJ1-2; 9 positions match TRBD1. This CDR3 is 15 amino acids long. Germline CDR1 MDHEN, CDR2 SYDVKM. J was trimmed by 5 bases and V by 4 bases; bases with no gene match: 8. This chain's CDR3 is CASSSGTGRLYGYTF. CDR3 DNA sequence: TGTGCCAGCAGTTCCGGGACAGGGAGACTTTATGGCTACACCTTC.

This clone was observed once. Other DNA sequences in this specimen translate into the identical CDR3. The J gene is TRBJ2-7, the V gene TRBV18, with TRBD1 as a possible D gene (6 bases). Germline lookup yields CDR1 KGHSH and CDR2 LQKENI. The CDR3 consists of 14 residues. V dropped 3 bases and J dropped 2 bases, with 11 bases sitting between them. The CDR3 DNA is TGTGCCAGCTCACCGGGACAAGCGACCTACGAGCAGTACTTC. It codes for CASSPGQATYEQYF.

The rearrangement uses TRBV5-1 and TRBJ2-2; D may be TRBD2 (6 bases). The germline V gene encodes CDR1 SGHRS and CDR2 YFSETQ. Trimming left V 4 bases short and J 5 bases short, with 12 bases between. The CDR3 totals 14 residues. Here the CDR3 reads CASSPLGGTGELFF. As DNA, the CDR3 is TGCGCCAGCAGCCCTCTCGGAGGGACCGGGGAGCTGTTTTTT.

This clone turned up a few times. V is TRBV24-1 and J is TRBJ1-2, with 7 nucleotides matching TRBD1. The germline CDR1 and CDR2 sequences are KGHDR and SFDVKD. The trim removed 4 bases at V and 0 bases at J, leaving 4 bases unmatched. The length of the CDR3 is 15 residues. CDR3 sequence reads: CATSDPGQANYGYTF. In nucleotides, the CDR3 is TGTGCCACCAGTGACCCCGGACAGGCTAACTATGGCTACACCTTC.

This clone was picked up many times. The CDR3: CASNKQGPNTEAFF. The DNA for the CDR3 is TGTGCCAGCAACAAACAGGGCCCGAACACTGAAGCTTTCTTT. The V and J genes are TRBV27 and TRBJ1-1, with D perhaps TRBD1 (6 bases). V lost 7 bases and J lost 1, with 13 bases in between. Germline V CDR1 and CDR2: MNHEY, SMNVEV (reference sequence). The CDR3 loop spans 14 amino acids.

This chain connects TRBV9 to TRBJ2-3; D may be TRBD2 (6 bases). Germline V gives CDR1 SGDLS, CDR2 YYNGEE. V gave up 3 bases and J gave up 0 bases, with 14 bases separating them. This CDR3 region has 16 residues. The CDR3 loop reads CASSGTLSGSTDTQYF. CDR3 nucleotide sequence: TGTGCCAGCAGCGGAACCCTTAGCGGAAGCACAGATACGCAGTATTTT.

The chain uses TRBV3-1 (or the pseudogene TRBV3-2) and TRBJ1-2; unclear D gene. The CDR3 is 13 amino acids. The germline V gene encodes CDR1 LGHDT and CDR2 YNNKEL (reference sequence). The ends were cut back, 0 bases at V and 8 bases at J, with 10 bases in the middle. The CDR3 nucleotides read TGTGCCAGCAGCCAAGATCAACCTCGGGGCTACACCTTC. Its protein product is CASSQDQPRGYTF.